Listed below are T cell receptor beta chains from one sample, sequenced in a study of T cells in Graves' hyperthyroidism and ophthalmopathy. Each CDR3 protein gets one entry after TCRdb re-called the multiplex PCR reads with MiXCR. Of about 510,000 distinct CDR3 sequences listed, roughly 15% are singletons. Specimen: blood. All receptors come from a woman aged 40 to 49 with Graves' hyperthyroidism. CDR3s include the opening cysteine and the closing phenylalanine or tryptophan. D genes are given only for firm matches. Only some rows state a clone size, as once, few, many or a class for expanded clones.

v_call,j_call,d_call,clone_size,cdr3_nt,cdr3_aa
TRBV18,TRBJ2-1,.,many,TGTGCCAGCTCACCGACGCTTGGGGGTCTTAGCTCCTACAATGAGCAGTTCTTC,CASSPTLGGLSSYNEQFF
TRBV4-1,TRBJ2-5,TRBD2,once,TGCGCCAGCAGCCAAGATTCTAGCGGAACGGAGACCCAGTACTTC,CASSQDSSGTETQYF
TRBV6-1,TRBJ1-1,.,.,TGTGCCAGCACCTCTCAGCGGCAGGGACCTGAAGCTTTCTTT,CASTSQRQGPEAFF
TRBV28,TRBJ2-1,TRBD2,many,TGTGCCAGCAATCGGGGAGGGCTCCGGAATGAGCAGTTCTTC,CASNRGGLRNEQFF
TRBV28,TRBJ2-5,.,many,TGTGCCAGCTCTAAACGGGGGTACGTCGGGGGGACCCAGTACTTC,CASSKRGYVGGTQYF
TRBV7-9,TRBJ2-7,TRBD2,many,TGTGCCAGCAAACGGGGGGGGGGTAAGGAGCAGTACTTC,CASKRGGGKEQYF
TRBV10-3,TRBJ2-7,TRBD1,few,TGTGCCATCAGCCCCGGACAGGGCTTCTCCTACGAGCAGTACTTC,CAISPGQGFSYEQYF
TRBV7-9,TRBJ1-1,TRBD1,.,TGTGCCAGCAGCTGGGACAGGACGGAAGCTTTCTTT,CASSWDRTEAFF
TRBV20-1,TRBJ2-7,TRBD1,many,TGCAGTGCTAGAGGACAGGGGGCGTTATACGAGCAGTACTTC,CSARGQGALYEQYF
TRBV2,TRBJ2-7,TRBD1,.,TGTGCCAGCAGCTCGGACAGGGTCTCCTACGAGCAGTACTTC,CASSSDRVSYEQYF
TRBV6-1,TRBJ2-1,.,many,TGTGCCACCTCGGACAGAACATACAATGAGCAGTTCTTC,CATSDRTYNEQFF
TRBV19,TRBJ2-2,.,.,TGTGCCAGTAGGAACAGGGTTGGAGTAGCCGGGGAGCTGTTTTTT,CASRNRVGVAGELFF
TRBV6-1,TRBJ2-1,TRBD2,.,TGTGCCAGCAGCACCGGGACTAGCGGGATCTCCTACAATGAGCAGTTCTTC,CASSTGTSGISYNEQFF
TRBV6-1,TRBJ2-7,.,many,TGTGCCAGCAGTGAAGCCCGGACGGTAAGCTCCTACGAGCAGTACTTC,CASSEARTVSSYEQYF
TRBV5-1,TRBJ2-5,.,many,TGCGCCAGCAGCTTAGTATCCAGCCAAGAGACCCAGTACTTC,CASSLVSSQETQYF
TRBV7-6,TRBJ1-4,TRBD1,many,TGTGCCAGCAGCTTAACCAGGGGGCAAGAAAAACTGTTTTTT,CASSLTRGQEKLFF
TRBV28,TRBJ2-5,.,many,TGTGCCAGCGGCCCCCGAGTAGAGACCCAGTACTTC,CASGPRVETQYF
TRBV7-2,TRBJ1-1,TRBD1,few,TGTGCCAGCAGCTACCGGGACAGAATGAACACTGAAGCTTTCTTT,CASSYRDRMNTEAFF
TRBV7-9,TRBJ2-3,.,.,TGTGCCAGCAGCTTGGGAGATTCAGATACGCAGTATTTT,CASSLGDSDTQYF
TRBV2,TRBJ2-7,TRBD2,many,TGTGCCAGCAGGGGGGAGGGCGGTCCCTACGAGCAGTACTTC,CASRGEGGPYEQYF
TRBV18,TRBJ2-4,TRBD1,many,TGTGCCAGCTCACCTACGGACAGGGATGGTAACATTCAGTACTTC,CASSPTDRDGNIQYF
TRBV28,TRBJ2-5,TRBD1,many,TGTGCCAGCAGGAGAGGACAGGGGAGGGGAGAGACCCAGTACTTC,CASRRGQGRGETQYF
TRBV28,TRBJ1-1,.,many,TGTGCCAGCAGTTTATTCCCAGGCCCGAACACTGAAGCTTTCTTT,CASSLFPGPNTEAFF
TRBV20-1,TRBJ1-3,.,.,TGCAGTGCTAGTAGGGCAGGGGTGGGCTCTGGAAACACCATATATTTT,CSASRAGVGSGNTIYF
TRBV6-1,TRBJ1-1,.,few,TGTGCCAGCAGGGAATCAGCCGCGAACACTGAAGCTTCCTTT,CASRESAANTEASF
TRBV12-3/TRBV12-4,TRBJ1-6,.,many,TGTGCCAGCAGTTTATCCCAAAATTCACCCCTCCACTTT,CASSLSQNSPLHF
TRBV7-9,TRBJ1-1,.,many,TGTGCCAGCAGCATTAACGCTGTGGGGAACACTGAAGCTTTCTTT,CASSINAVGNTEAFF
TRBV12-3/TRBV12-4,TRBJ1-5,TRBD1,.,TGTGCCAGCAGCCCCGGAGGGCAGGGGGCCCCGCGTGGCAATCAGCCCCAGCATTTT,CASSPGGQGAPRGNQPQHF
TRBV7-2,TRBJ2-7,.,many,TGTGCCAGCAGCTTAGGAGGAGCGAGCTCCTACGAGCAGTACTTC,CASSLGGASSYEQYF
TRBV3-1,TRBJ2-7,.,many,TGTGCCAGCAGCCAACCGAACAGGATTCGGGGCTACGAGCAGTACTTC,CASSQPNRIRGYEQYF
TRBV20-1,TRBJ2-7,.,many,TGCAGTGCTAGAGTCCGGGGTCGCTCCTACGAGCAGTACTTC,CSARVRGRSYEQYF
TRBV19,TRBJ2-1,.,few,TGTGCCAGTAGTATCGGCGGGACCTTTAACCGGCTAAAGGAGCAGTTCTTC,CASSIGGTFNRLKEQFF
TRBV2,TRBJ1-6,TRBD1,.,TGTGCCATCCGTGCGACAGGGGCTAATTCACCCCTCCACTTT,CAIRATGANSPLHF
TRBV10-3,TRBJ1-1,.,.,TGTGCCATCAGTGACCGGTGGAACACTGAAGCTTTCTTT,CAISDRWNTEAFF
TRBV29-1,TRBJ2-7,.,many,TGCAGCGTGTGCCCCGAGGCAGCCTACGAGCAGTACTTC,CSVCPEAAYEQYF
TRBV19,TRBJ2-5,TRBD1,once,TGTGCCAGTAGTGGGGACAGGGAGGAGACCCAGTACTTC,CASSGDREETQYF
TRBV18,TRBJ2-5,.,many,TGTGCCAGCTCACCTGGAAGGGGGAACCAAGAGACCCAGTACTTC,CASSPGRGNQETQYF
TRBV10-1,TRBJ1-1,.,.,TGCGCCAGCAGTGGCGATCTCCGGGCTGAAGCTTTCTTT,CASSGDLRAEAFF
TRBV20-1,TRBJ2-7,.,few,TGCAGTGCTGCAGACAGATTTGACTACGAGCAGTACTTC,CSAADRFDYEQYF
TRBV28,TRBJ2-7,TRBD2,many,TGTGCCAGCAGTTCGATCCCAAGCGGGAGCTACGAGCAGTACTTC,CASSSIPSGSYEQYF